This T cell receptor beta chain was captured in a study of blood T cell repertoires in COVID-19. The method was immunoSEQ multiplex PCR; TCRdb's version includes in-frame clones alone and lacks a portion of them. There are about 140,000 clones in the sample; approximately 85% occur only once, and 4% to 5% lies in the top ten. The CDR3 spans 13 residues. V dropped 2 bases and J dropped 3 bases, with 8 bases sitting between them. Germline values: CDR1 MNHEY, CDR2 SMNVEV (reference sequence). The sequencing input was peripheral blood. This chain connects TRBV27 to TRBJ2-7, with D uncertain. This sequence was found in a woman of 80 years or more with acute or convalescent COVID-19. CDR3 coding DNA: TGTGCCAGCAGTTTAGGGCTCCTCTACGAGCAGTACTTC. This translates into CASSLGLLYEQYF.